The source of this T cell receptor (beta chain) is a study of a mutant IDH1 vaccine in newly diagnosed glioma. Study in general: Previous care, which was radiotherapy, temozolomide, or both, most often involved both.

Germline loops: CDR1 SGHRS, CDR2 YFSETQ. The CDR3 covers 13 residues. With 4 bases clipped from V and 4 bases from J, the junction kept 5 bases outside the gene matches. Time point here: week 23, last vaccination. Each vaccine dose was 300 ug of mutant IDH1 20-mer peptide, with topical imiquimod. A remark on this clone: Its specificity is unknown.

Method: immunoSEQ multiplex PCR; TCRdb's copy keeps in-frame clones and lacks some. The sample consists of 60,000 or so clones, 81% of them appearing once. The sequence was obtained from a woman aged 40 to 55 with glioma. Some clones in this sample may be carry-over from other donors' samples. The sequenced sample was PBMCs, obtained from a glioma patient whose treatment included an IDH1 peptide vaccine. J is TRBJ2-7 and V is TRBV5-1; 7 nucleotides agree with TRBD1. The CDR3 coding sequence is TGCGCCAGCAGCCCGGACAGGACGTACGAGCAGTACTTC. It codes for CASSPDRTYEQYF.